The T cell receptor (beta chain) described here comes from a study of T cell clonotyping in hematopoietic cell transplantation. The CDR3 loop spans 15 amino acids. After removal of 0 bases from V and 4 bases from J, the junction contained 5 bases not matched to a gene. Germline V CDR1 and CDR2: MNHEY, SVGAGI. Using immunoSEQ multiplex PCR, the repertoire was profiled, and TCRdb retains in-frame clones only, with some absent. Of about 69,000 clones in the sample, just under 95% were seen once. On this clone: No antigen is known for it. The same CDR3 also results from other DNA sequences found in this sample.

Study results and caveats: Higher Inverse Simpson Index values in graft donor and pretransplant recipient predicted broader posttransplant TCR diversity.

The gene calls are TRBV6-5 and TRBJ2-7, with 8 bases fitting TRBD1. Sequencing was done on a sample of peripheral blood mononuclear cells. This TCR came from a man aged 45 to 65 in good health. Some clones in this sample may be carry-over from other donors' samples. DNA for the CDR3: TGTGCCAGCAGTTACTCCGGACAGGGCGCTTACGAGCAGTACTTC. Its protein is CASSYSGQGAYEQYF.